One and the same sample provided the 9 T cell receptor beta chains below, sequenced in a study of T-cell memory formation after mild COVID-19. TCRdb re-analysed the 5' RACE reads in MiXCR, keeping a single row per CDR3 protein. This sample yields 350,000 to 500,000 distinct CDR3 sequences, of which roughly 20% are seen a single time; 8.4% belongs to the top ten. Source material: PBMCs or a T cell subset sorted from them (not recorded which). These receptor sequences come from an adult woman who had mild COVID-19 (a few samples of this study predate the infection). Cell type and time point are not known.

The J gene is TRBJ2-3, the V gene TRBV12-5; no clear D gene. CDR3 length: 13 amino acids. The V gene lost 2 bases and the J gene lost 0 bases, with 3 bases spanning the gap. Per germline, CDR1 LGHNT and CDR2 FRNRAP. The CDR3, as DNA: TGTGCTAGTGGTTTGTCGAGCACAGATACGCAGTATTTT. It specifies CASGLSSTDTQYF.

The gene calls are TRBV10-3 and TRBJ2-1; 10 bases agree with TRBD2. J lost 5 bases, V lost 8 bases, and 9 bases had no gene match. The CDR3 covers 15 residues. Per germline, CDR1 ENHRY and CDR2 SYGVKD. As DNA, the CDR3 is TGTGCCATCGGATCCGGGACTAGCGCCAACAATGAGCAGTTCTTC. Protein: CAIGSGTSANNEQFF.

Only a few counts were recorded for this clonotype. The chain carries TRBV7-9 and TRBJ2-3; 8 nucleotides match TRBD2. CDR1 SEHNR and CDR2 FQNEAQ come from the germline V gene (reference sequence). This CDR3 is 17 amino acids long. Trimming took 3 bases from V and 1 from J; bases not matched to a gene: 9. The CDR3 protein is CASSLARAGGGTDTQYF. CDR3 nucleotide sequence: TGTGCCAGCAGCTTGGCCCGGGCGGGAGGAGGCACAGATACGCAGTATTTT.

This clonotype was found a few times. This chain joins TRBV12-3 or TRBV12-4 and TRBJ2-7; possibly TRBD1 for D (6 bases). With 6 bases removed from V and 2 bases from J, the gap between germline ends came to 17 bases. The CDR3 runs to 15 residues. CDR3 loop: CASSQTGRAPYEQYF. The CDR3 coding sequence is TGTGCCAGCAGCCAGACAGGCAGAGCACCCTACGAGCAGTACTTC.

This clonotype was detected only a few times. This chain uses TRBV19 with TRBJ2-7; 11 nucleotides line up with TRBD1. Germline assignment: CDR1 LNHDA and CDR2 SQIVND (reference sequence). CDR3 size: 18 residues. J lost 0 bases, V lost 3 bases, and 10 bases had no gene match. The CDR3 DNA is TGTGCCAGTAGTATTCTACTTGTCGGACAGGGGGCCTCCTACGAGCAGTACTTC. This sequence encodes CASSILLVGQGASYEQYF.

V gene TRBV7-2 combines with J gene TRBJ2-7; D tentatively fits TRBD1 or TRBD2 (5 bases each). V was clipped by 0 bases and J by 8 bases, with 11 bases between them. Germline V gene data show CDR1 as SGHTA and CDR2 as FQGNSA. The CDR3 length is 13 residues. As DNA, the CDR3 is TGTGCCAGCAGCTTAGCAGGGACCCCGAAGCAGTACTTC. The encoded protein is CASSLAGTPKQYF.

The J gene is TRBJ2-1, the V gene TRBV7-9; TRBD2 is a possible D gene (6 bases). The CDR3 runs 14 residues. The germline V gene has CDR1 SEHNR and CDR2 FQNEAQ (reference sequence). Deletions cut 1 base from V and 6 bases from J, with 10 bases between. This chain's CDR3 is CASSLVLEGNEQFF. CDR3 coding DNA: TGTGCCAGCAGCTTAGTATTGGAGGGCAATGAGCAGTTCTTC.

The sample holds a few counts of this clonotype. A junction boundary mismatches the germline segment, possibly from a read error. The V call is TRBV4-1, the J call TRBJ1-1; D remains unclear. Germline V CDR1 and CDR2: MGHRA, YSYEKL. The CDR3 is 12 residues long. The CDR3 here is CASSHEGPEAFF. The CDR3 DNA is TGCGCCAGCAGCCACGAGGGTCCTGAGGCTTTCTTT.

This clonotype was recorded once. This chain connects TRBV4-3 to TRBJ2-1; 8 bases line up with TRBD2. Germline CDR1 is LGHNA and CDR2 is YSLEER. Trimming removed 0 bases from V and 7 bases from J; junction bases left unmatched: 8. The CDR3 is 16 amino acids. The CDR3 spells CASSQEGTSRGNEQFF. CDR3 nucleotides: TGCGCCAGCAGCCAAGAAGGGACTAGTAGGGGGAATGAGCAGTTCTTC.